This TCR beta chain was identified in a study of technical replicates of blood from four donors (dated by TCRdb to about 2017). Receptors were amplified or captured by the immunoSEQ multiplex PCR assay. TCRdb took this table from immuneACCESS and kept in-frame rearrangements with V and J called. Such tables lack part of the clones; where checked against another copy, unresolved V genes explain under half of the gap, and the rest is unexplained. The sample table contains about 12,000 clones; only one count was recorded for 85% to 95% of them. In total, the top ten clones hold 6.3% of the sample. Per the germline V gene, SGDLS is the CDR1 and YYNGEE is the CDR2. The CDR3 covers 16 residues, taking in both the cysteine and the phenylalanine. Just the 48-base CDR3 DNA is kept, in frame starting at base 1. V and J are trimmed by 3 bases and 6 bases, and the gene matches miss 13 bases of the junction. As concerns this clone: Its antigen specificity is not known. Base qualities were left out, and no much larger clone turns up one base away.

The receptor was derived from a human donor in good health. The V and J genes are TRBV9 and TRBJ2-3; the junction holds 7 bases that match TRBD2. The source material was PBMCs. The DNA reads TGTGCCAGCAGCGCTACAGCGGGGATGAGTGTGGATACGCAGTATTTT. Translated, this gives CASSATAGMSVDTQYF.